The rows below give T cell receptor beta chains drawn from one sample of a study of T cells in Graves' hyperthyroidism and ophthalmopathy. TCRdb independently ran MiXCR on the multiplex PCR reads; one entry per CDR3 protein. This table has about 690,000 distinct CDR3 sequences, 15% to 20% appearing once. Sequenced input: blood. The receptor set was obtained from a man aged 50 to 60 with Graves' hyperthyroidism. CDR3s include the opening cysteine and the closing phenylalanine or tryptophan. The D gene is left open where the match is weak. Clone size is given for some rows only: seen once, a few or many times, or a class if the clone is expanded.

>TRBJ2-7|TRBV28|NA|many
TGTGCCAGCAGTTTATGGACTCGGGCGAACTACGAGCAGTACTTC
CASSLWTRANYEQYF
>TRBJ1-1|TRBV30|NA|few
TGTGCCTGGAGTCCCGGGCGCCCTGAAGCTTTCTTT
CAWSPGRPEAFF
>TRBJ2-7|TRBV30|NA|NA
TGTGCCTGGAGTGGCGACTACGAGCAGTACTTC
CAWSGDYEQYF
>TRBJ2-1|TRBV7-2|TRBD2|few
TGTGCCAGCAGCTCTGGGACTAGCGGCCCTTTTTACAATGAGCAGTTCTTC
CASSSGTSGPFYNEQFF
>TRBJ1-2|TRBV18|TRBD1|NA
TGTGCCAGCTCACCCGGACAGGGGGCGAGGCATGGCTACACCTTC
CASSPGQGARHGYTF
>TRBJ2-3|TRBV28|TRBD1|many
TGTGCCAGCATCCCCTCAGGGGGCCGAGCAGATACGCAGTATTTT
CASIPSGGRADTQYF
>TRBJ1-2|TRBV30|TRBD1|many
TGTGCCTGGAGTCTGACAGGGCTTAACTATGGCTACACCTTC
CAWSLTGLNYGYTF
>TRBJ1-4|TRBV19|NA|NA
TGTGCCAGTAGACACGGATCTGCAACTAATGAAAAACTGTTTTTT
CASRHGSATNEKLFF
>TRBJ2-7|TRBV7-2|NA|NA
TGTGCCAGCAGCTACACAGGGTATCGGGATAAGTACGAGCAGTACTTC
CASSYTGYRDKYEQYF
>TRBJ2-7|TRBV6-1|TRBD2|many
TGTGCCAGCAGTGCGGGGGGGGGTTACGAGCAGTACTTC
CASSAGGGYEQYF
>TRBJ2-1|TRBV5-1|NA|few
TGCGCCAGCAGCTTGATGGCAGGATTGGGGTTGAATGAGCAGTTCTTC
CASSLMAGLGLNEQFF
>TRBJ2-7|TRBV29-1|NA|few
TGCAGCGTTCGACCGGGGACCTACGAGCAGTACTTC
CSVRPGTYEQYF
>TRBJ2-2|TRBV28|NA|many
TGTGCCAGCAGCCCATGGCCTAACACCGGGGAGCTGTTTTTT
CASSPWPNTGELFF
>TRBJ2-5|TRBV9|TRBD1|few
TGTGCCAGCAGCGCAGCGGACAGGGGGCGGGAGACCCAGTACTTC
CASSAADRGRETQYF
>TRBJ2-7|TRBV5-1|TRBD1|few
TGCGCCAGCAGCTTGGGCGGGACAGGGGGAAGCGAGCAGTACTTC
CASSLGGTGGSEQYF
>TRBJ2-5|TRBV5-1|NA|NA
TGCGCCAGCAGGTCGATGGACAGTCAAGAGACCCAGTACTTC
CASRSMDSQETQYF
>TRBJ1-1|TRBV19|TRBD1|NA
TGTGCCAGTAGAGGGGACAGGAGCTATGACACTGAAGCTTTCTTT
CASRGDRSYDTEAFF
>TRBJ2-7|TRBV30|NA|NA
TGTGCCTGGAGTGTACGATCCGAGCAGTACTTC
CAWSVRSEQYF
>TRBJ2-1|TRBV28|TRBD2|many
TGTGCCAGCAGTACCAGACTGGCGGGAGTTCCGTTCTTC
CASSTRLAGVPFF
>TRBJ2-1|TRBV3-1|TRBD1|few
TGTGCCAGCAGCCAAGAGATAGGGGACAGCTACAATGAGCAGTTCTTC
CASSQEIGDSYNEQFF
>TRBJ1-5|TRBV2|NA|few
TGTGCCAGCAGTGTCGACGTCAAAAGGTGGCATTTT
CASSVDVKRWHF
>TRBJ1-2|TRBV28|NA|many
TGTGCCAGCTGGGGCGAGGCCAACGGCTACACCTTC
CASWGEANGYTF
>TRBJ2-3|TRBV5-5|NA|many
TGTGCCAGCAGCTTAGCCTCAGATACGCAGTATTTT
CASSLASDTQYF
>TRBJ2-1|TRBV6-8|TRBD2|few
TGTGCCAGCATAAAAAGTACCCATTGGGCTAGCGGGAGAGGTGAGCAGTTCTTC
CASIKSTHWASGRGEQFF
>TRBJ2-3|TRBV6-1|TRBD2|many
TGTGCCAGCAGGCATCTAGCGGGGGGCACAGATACGCAGTATTTT
CASRHLAGGTDTQYF
>TRBJ2-1|TRBV7-9|TRBD2|many
TGTGCCAGCAGTAAGAAGCGGGAGCGGTACAATGAGCAGTTCTTC
CASSKKRERYNEQFF
>TRBJ2-5|TRBV5-1|NA|NA
TGCGCCAGCAGCTCAACAGGTCACCAAGAGACCCAGTACTTC
CASSSTGHQETQYF
>TRBJ2-3|TRBV20-1|TRBD1|many
TGCAGTGCCCGGGACAGGGAAAGCACAGATACGCAGTATTTT
CSARDRESTDTQYF